Shown below are 11 T cell receptor beta chains from a single sample sequenced in a study of T-cell reconstitution after alpha-beta-depleted transplantation in children. Preparation of the TCRbeta library was carried out with unique molecular identifiers. One entry per CDR3 protein, called by TCRdb with MiXCR from the PCR reads. This sample has about 540,000 distinct CDR3 sequences, with 15% to 20% found just once. The sequencing used PBMCs from the stem cell graft donor, collected from the stem cell graft. These receptors all stem from a human donor who donated a stem cell graft to a child with acute lymphoblastic leukemia.

This clonotype showed up just a few times. This rearrangement joins TRBV7-3 to TRBJ1-5; a weak D match, TRBD1 (5 bases). Germline CDR1 SGHTA, CDR2 FQGTGA. V was trimmed by 5 bases and J by 0 bases, leaving 14 bases between them. The CDR3 has 16 residues. The CDR3 DNA follows: TGTGCCAGCAGCCAACGACAGATGTATAGCAATCAGCCCCAGCATTTT. Protein: CASSQRQMYSNQPQHF.

This clonotype was detected a few times. The CDR3 here is CASSSQEGLNTEAFF. CDR3 in DNA: TGTGCCAGCAGCTCCCAGGAGGGATTGAACACTGAAGCTTTCTTT. This chain uses TRBV7-2 with TRBJ1-1, with D uncertain. This CDR3 region has 15 residues. V was cut by 4 bases and J by 0 bases, with 12 bases left in between. Germline V gives CDR1 SGHTA, CDR2 FQGNSA.

This clonotype appeared a few times. This chain joins TRBV7-3 and TRBJ2-1, with D unresolved. The CDR3 sequence is 15 residues long. V dropped 2 bases and J dropped 5 bases, with 13 bases sitting between them. CDR1 SGHTA and CDR2 FQGTGA come from the germline V gene. The CDR3 DNA reads TGTGCCAGCAGCTTAGGTCTATTAGGAAACAATGAGCAGTTCTTC. Its translation is CASSLGLLGNNEQFF. Using reference TRBV7-3 and TRBJ2-1 for the parts outside the CDR3, the full variable domain is GAGVSQTPSNKVTEKGKYVELRCDPISGHTALYWYRQSLGQGPEFLIYFQGTGAADDSGLPNDRFFAVRPEGSVSTLKIQRTERGDSAVYLCASSLGLLGNNEQFFGPGTRLTVL.

This rearrangement joins TRBV18 to TRBJ1-2; the D is unclear. V was clipped by 6 bases and J by 2 bases, with 7 bases between them. Germline assignment: CDR1 KGHSH and CDR2 LQKENI. This CDR3 comprises 12 residues. The DNA for the CDR3 is TGTGCCAGCTCGGGATACAACTATGGCTACACCTTC. Residues: CASSGYNYGYTF.

The gene calls are TRBV29-1 and TRBJ1-1; D uncertain. With 5 bases removed from V and 4 bases from J, the gap between germline ends came to 14 bases. The CDR3 length is 13 residues. Germline CDR1 and CDR2: SQVTM and ANQGSEA. The CDR3 region has the DNA TGCAGCGTTCAGGCAGTAATTGCCACTGAAGCTTTCTTT. Protein product: CSVQAVIATEAFF. The full variable domain, in which reference TRBV29-1 and TRBJ1-1 provide the parts outside the CDR3, is SAVISQKPSRDICQRGTSLTIQCQVDSQVTMMFWYRQQPGQSLTLIATANQGSEATYESGFVIDKFPISRPNLTFSTLTVSNMSPEDSSIYLCSVQAVIATEAFFGQGTRLTVV.

This clonotype was seen only a few times. The chain combines TRBV20-1 with TRBJ2-1; 8 positions match TRBD2. The CDR3 sequence is 14 residues long. The V segment lost 5 bases and the J segment 0 bases; nucleotides outside the gene matches: 3. CDR1 and CDR2 (germline): DFQATT, SNEGSKA (reference sequence). The CDR3 nucleotides read TGCAGTGCTTGGAGCGGGAGCTCCTACAATGAGCAGTTCTTC. Protein: CSAWSGSSYNEQFF.

This clonotype showed up just a few times. The CDR3 region has the DNA TGCGCCAGCAGTGAGGGGATCTCCTACAATGAGCAGTTCTTC. As protein: CASSEGISYNEQFF. V usage is TRBV10-1 and J usage is TRBJ2-1; D gene ambiguous. Germline V gene lookup returns CDR1 WNHNN and CDR2 SYGVQD (reference sequence). This CDR3 spans 14 amino acids. Trimming removed 2 bases at V and 0 bases at J, with 5 bases between.

The chain joins TRBV7-9 to TRBJ2-3, with 8 positions matching TRBD2. Per germline, CDR1 SEHNR and CDR2 FQNEAQ (reference sequence). The CDR3 extends over 17 amino acids. The V and J ends lost 4 bases and 2 bases, in that order; junction bases with no gene match: 11. DNA for the CDR3: TGTGCCAGCAGCTCAAGAGGGGCGGGGGGCCTCACAGATACGCAGTATTTT. Protein sequence: CASSSRGAGGLTDTQYF.

This clonotype was counted only a few times. This chain joins TRBV4-1 and TRBJ2-7, with TRBD2 matching over 7 bases. Germline V gene lookup returns CDR1 MGHRA and CDR2 YSYEKL. The CDR3 is 11 residues long. V shed 3 bases, J shed 12 bases, and the junction held 5 bases outside the gene matches. In DNA, the CDR3 is TGCGCCAGCAGCCAGAGGGACTACACGTACTTC. Its translation is CASSQRDYTYF.

In this sample, this clonotype turned up many times. The chain couples TRBV6-5 to TRBJ2-1; possibly TRBD2 for D (5 bases). The CDR3 is made up of 16 amino acids. V lost 6 bases and J 0 bases, leaving 15 bases between the germline ends. Germline V CDR1 and CDR2: MNHEY, SVGAGI. The CDR3, as DNA: TGTGCCAGCAGCCCCTCGACGGGGAGCTCCTACAATGAGCAGTTCTTC. Its translation is CASSPSTGSSYNEQFF.

The chain links TRBV20-1 to TRBJ2-1, with 12 bases that match TRBD2. Per the germline V gene, CDR1 is DFQATT and CDR2 is SNEGSKA (reference sequence). J gave up 0 bases and V 0 bases, and 9 bases lay outside the gene matches. The CDR3 extends over 19 amino acids. CDR3 nucleotide sequence: TGCAGTGCTAGAGATCTTGGACTAGCGGGGACATACTCCTACAATGAGCAGTTCTTC. It is translated as CSARDLGLAGTYSYNEQFF.